This record covers a single T cell receptor beta chain. This clone was observed once. No antigen is known for it. Base qualities are not at hand, and no much larger clone is one base apart. Using the deep immunoSEQ assay, multiplex PCR amplified TCR CDR3 regions from genomic DNA. Extracted genomic DNA from each cell subset was spread evenly across all wells of several immunoSEQ 96-well plates, with each plate serving as a replicate. Each replicate PCR for sorted subsets received about 210 ng genomic DNA, equal to tens of thousands of T cell genomes. The purified libraries were quantified using a Qubit 3.0 fluorometer, sized with a Bioanalyzer 2100, and then quantified again using the KAPA Library Quantification kit. Every immunoSEQ 96-well plate was sequenced on a separate single-read 150-cycle Illumina NextSeq 550 flow cell. In the authors' own workflow: Because the immunoSEQ output held only junctional sequences and lacked quality scores, the filtering could not match the filtering applied to full-length reads. Sequences were annotated with PyIR, a Python wrapper for IgBLAST v1.9, and V/J genes and CDR3 were assigned using IMGT germline references. Any read was removed if the V/J assignment was weak (E-value above 1e-6), the CDR3 was missing, or the read contained stop codons, out-of-frame junctions, or ambiguous translated residues. V3J clonotypes were defined by identical inferred V gene, J gene, and CDR3 amino acid sequence. Percentage overlap between repertoires was calculated by dividing the number of shared unique clonotypes by the size of the smaller repertoire. Repertoire richness was assessed with RTK rarefaction, the Chao1 estimator, and Recon v2.1 estimates of unobserved clonotypes. For all TCRbeta clonotypes obtained by the gDNA method from a few donors, generation probabilities were computed with OLGA. The immuneACCESS repertoire file appears here via TCRdb, limited to in-frame rearrangements. These files lack a portion of the clones; in checked studies, under half of the deficit traces to unresolved V genes, and the cause of the others is not known. V and J calls and clone size are those listed in that table; D and trimming were worked out from the DNA. Within this sample are about 1 million clones, with about 77% of them counted one time only. The top ten constitute about 1.5% of the sample.

Healthy HIV-negative adults with no recently reported acute infections or vaccinations were included as donors. Only Caucasian adults living in Nashville, Tennessee, USA were represented among the donors. Magnetic negative selection was used to enrich CD4+ T cells, after which naive cells were positively selected on CD45RA and the negative fraction became the memory subset. Blood was obtained by leukapheresis, after which PBMCs were separated by Ficoll-Histopaque density gradient centrifugation and cryopreserved in liquid nitrogen vapor phase. Purity and quantity of every magnetically sorted T cell population were checked by analytical flow cytometry. Each sorted fraction had its genomic DNA isolated and then quantified by UV absorbance on a Nanodrop 2000c. The CDR3, cysteine through phenylalanine, is 13 amino acids long. CDR3 DNA only is kept here, 39 bases in frame from base 1. The CDR1 and CDR2 encoded by the germline V gene are SGHTA and FQGNSA. The junction carries 8 bases between V and J, which are trimmed by 5 bases and 6 bases respectively.

The sample originates from a study of shared clonotypes between healthy human individuals (dated by TCRdb to the early 2020s). With regard to the full study: Two women and a few men aged 18 to 49 years were included in the cohort. Different laboratories and diverse techniques were used to prepare libraries and sequence TCR repertoires, to increase sequencing depth and limit assay-specific biases. Per donor, three plates each were used for CD4 naive and CD4 memory, two for CD8 naive, and one for CD8 memory. The study deeply sequenced blood TCR repertoires of about 5 healthy adults to estimate repertoire size and the extent of clonotype sharing between individuals. Between about 0.9 and 9 billion PBMCs per donor were obtained by leukapheresis.

The paper as a whole reports these results and caveats: Naive subsets generally had larger estimated clonotype richness than memory subsets. Sampling was restricted to blood, and TCR repertoires in tissue are likely to differ from TCR repertoires in blood. About 4.5% of naive CD4, roughly 3.6% of naive CD8, approximately 2.2% of memory CD4, and 0.4% of memory CD8 clonotypes were shared across several donors. Compared with non-shared clonotypes, clonotypes shared by all four sorted-subset donors had higher generation probabilities. Incomplete sequencing was indicated by rarefaction of sorted-subset datasets, despite the large sequencing depth. Because the study included a small number of donors, the genetic and exposure-history diversity represented was limited. Pairwise subsampling indicated that sequencing depth was expected to affect the degree of clonotype sharing among donors.

The chain uses TRBV7-2 and TRBJ1-6; the D gene identity is not certain. The sequenced material came from memory CD4+ T cells sorted from blood. Explained via the paper, the cell subset or site label denotes: CD45RA-negative fraction. This receptor was taken from a man aged 18 to 35 in good health. This receptor has the CDR3 CASSLRVNSPLHF. The DNA sequence is TGTGCCAGCAGCCTGCGGGTTAATTCACCCCTCCACTTT.